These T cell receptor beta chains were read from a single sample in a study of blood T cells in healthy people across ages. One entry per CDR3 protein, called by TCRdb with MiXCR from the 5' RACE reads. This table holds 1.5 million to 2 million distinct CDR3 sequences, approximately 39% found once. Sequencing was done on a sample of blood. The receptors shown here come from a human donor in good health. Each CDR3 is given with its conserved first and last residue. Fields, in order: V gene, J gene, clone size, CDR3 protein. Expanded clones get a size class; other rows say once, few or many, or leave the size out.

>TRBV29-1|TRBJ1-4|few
CSYTQATNEKLFF
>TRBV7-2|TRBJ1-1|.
CASSLSPSYTEAFF
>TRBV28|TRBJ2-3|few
CASSPDTGRTDTQYF
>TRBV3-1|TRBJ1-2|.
CASSQLPGVGNYGYTF
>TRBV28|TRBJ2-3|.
CASSFGRGITDTQYF
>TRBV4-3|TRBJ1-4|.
CASSQGGGLREKLFF
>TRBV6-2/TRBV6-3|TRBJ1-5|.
CASSSKNRDYSNQPQHF
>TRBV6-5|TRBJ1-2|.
CASSSILQGDYGYTF
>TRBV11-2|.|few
CASSAGPEYEQYF
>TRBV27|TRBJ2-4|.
CASRKEHTGAKNIQYF
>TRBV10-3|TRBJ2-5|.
CAISESRQPQETRYF
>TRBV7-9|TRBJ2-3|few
CASSLGDDTQYF
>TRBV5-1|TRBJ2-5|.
CASSALRAGIGETRYF
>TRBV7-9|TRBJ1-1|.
CASSQTGRIEAFF
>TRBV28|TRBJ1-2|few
CASDDRRGYTF
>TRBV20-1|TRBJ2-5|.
CSVRDRWNIETQYF
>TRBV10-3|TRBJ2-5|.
CAIRGTDNETQYF
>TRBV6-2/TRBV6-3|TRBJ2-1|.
CASPSPRPNEQFF
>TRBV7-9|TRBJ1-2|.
CASSQASGQGGYGYTF
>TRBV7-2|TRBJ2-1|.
CASSLSLGAAGNEQFF
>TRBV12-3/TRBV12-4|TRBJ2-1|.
CASSSWGQAFWEQFF
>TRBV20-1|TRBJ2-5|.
CSARVYQTETQYF
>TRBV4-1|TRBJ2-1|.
CASSQEVGATYNEQFF
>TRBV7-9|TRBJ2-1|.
CASSLVVAYDEQFF
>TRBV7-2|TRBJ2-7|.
CASSVVTSGGAYEQYF
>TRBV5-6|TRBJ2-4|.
CASSLANDRVRRSDIQYF
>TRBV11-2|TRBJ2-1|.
CASSSSDRDSYNEQFF
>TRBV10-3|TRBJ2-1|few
CAISDSGAPNEQFF
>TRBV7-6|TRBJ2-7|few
CASSLGFHEQYF
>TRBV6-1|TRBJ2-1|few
CASSAVEQFF
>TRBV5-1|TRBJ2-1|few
CASSLVGPGGSKANEQFF
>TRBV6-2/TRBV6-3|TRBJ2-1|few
CASRSDTNEQFF
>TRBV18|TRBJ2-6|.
CASSPRPTGDYSGANVLTF
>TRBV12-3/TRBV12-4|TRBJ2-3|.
CASSNLDTDTQYF
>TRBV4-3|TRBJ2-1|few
CASSPLVGQDHNEQFF
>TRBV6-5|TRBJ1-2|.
CASRLGGRNGYTF